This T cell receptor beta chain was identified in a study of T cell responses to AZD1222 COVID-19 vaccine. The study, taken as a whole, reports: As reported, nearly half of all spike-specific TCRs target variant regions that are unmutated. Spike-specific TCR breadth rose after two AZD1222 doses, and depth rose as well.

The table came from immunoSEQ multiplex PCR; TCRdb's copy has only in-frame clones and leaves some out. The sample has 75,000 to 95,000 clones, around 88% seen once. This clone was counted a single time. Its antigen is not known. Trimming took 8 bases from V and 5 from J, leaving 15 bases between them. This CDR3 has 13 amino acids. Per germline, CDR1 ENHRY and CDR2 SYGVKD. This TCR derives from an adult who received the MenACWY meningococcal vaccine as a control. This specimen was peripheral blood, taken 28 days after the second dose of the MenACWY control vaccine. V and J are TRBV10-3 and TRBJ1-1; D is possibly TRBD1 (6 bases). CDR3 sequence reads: CAISRGEGTEAFF. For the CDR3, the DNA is TGTGCCATCTCGAGGGGGGAAGGGACTGAAGCTTTCTTT.